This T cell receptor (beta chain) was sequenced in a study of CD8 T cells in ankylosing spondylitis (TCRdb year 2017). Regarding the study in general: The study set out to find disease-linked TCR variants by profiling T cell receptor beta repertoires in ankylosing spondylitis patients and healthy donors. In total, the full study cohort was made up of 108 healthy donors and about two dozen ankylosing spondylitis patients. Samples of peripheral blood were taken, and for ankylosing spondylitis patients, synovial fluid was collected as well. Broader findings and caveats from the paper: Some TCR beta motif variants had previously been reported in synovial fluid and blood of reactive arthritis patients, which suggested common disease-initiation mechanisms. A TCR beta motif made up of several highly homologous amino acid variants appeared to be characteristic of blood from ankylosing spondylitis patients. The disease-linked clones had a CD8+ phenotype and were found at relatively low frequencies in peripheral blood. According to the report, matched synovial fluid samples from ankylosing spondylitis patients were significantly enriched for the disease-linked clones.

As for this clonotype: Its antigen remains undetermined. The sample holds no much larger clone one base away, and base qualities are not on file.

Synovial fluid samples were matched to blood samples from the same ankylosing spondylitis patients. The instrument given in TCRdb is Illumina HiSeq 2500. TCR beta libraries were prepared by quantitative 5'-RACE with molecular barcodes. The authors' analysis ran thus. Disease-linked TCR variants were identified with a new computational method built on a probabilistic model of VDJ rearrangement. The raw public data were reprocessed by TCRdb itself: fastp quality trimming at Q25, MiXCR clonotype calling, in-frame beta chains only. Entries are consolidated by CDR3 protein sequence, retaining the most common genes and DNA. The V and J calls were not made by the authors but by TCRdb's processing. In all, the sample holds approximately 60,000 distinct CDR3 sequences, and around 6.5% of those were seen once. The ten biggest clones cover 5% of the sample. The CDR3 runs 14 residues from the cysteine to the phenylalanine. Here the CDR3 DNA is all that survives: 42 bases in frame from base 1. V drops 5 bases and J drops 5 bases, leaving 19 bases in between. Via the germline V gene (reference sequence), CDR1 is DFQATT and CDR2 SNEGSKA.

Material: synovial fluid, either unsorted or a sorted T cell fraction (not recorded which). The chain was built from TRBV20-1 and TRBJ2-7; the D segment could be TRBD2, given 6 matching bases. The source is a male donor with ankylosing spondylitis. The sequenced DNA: TGCAGTGCTCAAAAAGCTACTAGCACCCACGAGCAGTACTTC. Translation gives CSAQKATSTHEQYF.